The rows below give T cell receptor beta chains drawn from one sample of a study of shared clonotypes between healthy human individuals. Libraries were prepared by immunoSEQ multiplex PCR; TCRdb keeps only in-frame clonotypes and omits some of them. The data contain 450,000 to 500,000 clones, approximately 81% of them singletons. The specimen sequenced was PBMCs. These receptors were obtained from a woman aged 40-49 years in good health. Some clones in this sample may be carry-over from other donors' samples. CDR3s include the opening cysteine and the closing phenylalanine or tryptophan. The D gene is left open where the match is weak. The listing skips clone size in some rows; elsewhere it reads once, few, many or a size class.

size,D,J,V,DNA,CDR3
-,-,TRBJ1-1,TRBV4-2,TGTGCTAGCAGCGAAGGGCTATATGAAGCTTTCTTT,CASSEGLYEAFF
-,-,TRBJ2-3,TRBV30,TGTGCCTGGAGTGTTGGCGGGAAGGGAGATACGCAGTATTTT,CAWSVGGKGDTQYF
few,-,TRBJ2-7,TRBV18,TGTGCCAGCTCACCCCGGGCTCCAATGGGGGACGAGCAGTACTTC,CASSPRAPMGDEQYF
-,-,TRBJ2-5,TRBV25-1,TGTGCCAGCAGCCCCGACATTCAAGAGACCCAGTACTTC,CASSPDIQETQYF
-,-,TRBJ2-1,TRBV10-2,TGCGCCAGCAGTCCCTCAGTGGCCTACAATGAGCAGTTCTTC,CASSPSVAYNEQFF
many,-,TRBJ1-6,TRBV5-4,TGTGCCAGCAGCTTGATCGGGGTTTATAATTCACCCCTCCACTTT,CASSLIGVYNSPLHF
-,TRBD1,TRBJ1-2,TRBV19,TGTGCCAGTAGTATGGGGGGACAGTCTGACTATGGCTACACCTTC,CASSMGGQSDYGYTF
-,-,TRBJ1-4,TRBV5-1,TGCGCCAGCAGCTTGGCCGTAGGACAAGCTGAAAAACTGTTTTTT,CASSLAVGQAEKLFF
-,TRBD2,TRBJ2-3,TRBV30,TGTGCCTGCTCTGGGGGGGCAGATACGCAGTATTTT,CACSGGADTQYF
-,TRBD2,TRBJ2-1,TRBV29-1,TGCAGCGCGAGCGGGACGGACCTATCCTACAATGAGCAGTTCTTC,CSASGTDLSYNEQFF
-,-,TRBJ2-3,TRBV9,TGTGCCAGCAGTCCCCCCGGGTCCACCGCAGATACGCAGTATTTT,CASSPPGSTADTQYF
-,-,TRBJ2-2,TRBV28,TGTGCCAGCAGTTTAGCAAGGGTTACCGGGGAGCTGTTTTTT,CASSLARVTGELFF
-,-,TRBJ2-5,TRBV7-9,TGTGCCAGCAGCTTAGGTGCGGGGTCCGGGGAGACCCAGTACTTC,CASSLGAGSGETQYF
-,-,TRBJ1-4,TRBV11-2,TGTGCCAGCAGCTTAGTGGGGAGCCTGAATGAAAAACTGTTTTTT,CASSLVGSLNEKLFF
-,-,TRBJ1-1,TRBV6-5,TGTGCCAGCAGGGGTAGAGTGAACACTGAAGCTTTCTTT,CASRGRVNTEAFF
-,-,TRBJ1-5,TRBV5-8,TGTGCCAGCAGCTTGGCAGCAGAGGGCAATCAGCCCCAGCATTTT,CASSLAAEGNQPQHF
-,-,TRBJ2-1,TRBV11-3,TGTGCCAGCAGCTTAGATAGTCGCCCAACCAATGAGCAGTTCTTC,CASSLDSRPTNEQFF
once,TRBD1,TRBJ1-1,TRBV19,TGTGCCACCGAGTATGACAGGGGCGAGACTAACACTGAAGCTTTCTTT,CATEYDRGETNTEAFF
-,-,TRBJ2-3,TRBV28,TGTGCCAGCAGTTCTAGCGATAGCACAGATACGCAGTATTTT,CASSSSDSTDTQYF
many,TRBD1,TRBJ1-6,TRBV28,TGTGCCAGCAGTTTAGAGACAGGGGGAAATTCACCCCTCCACTTT,CASSLETGGNSPLHF
-,TRBD1,TRBJ2-7,TRBV19,TGTGCCACCGACCACTCACAGGGGATGGGAGACGAGCAGTACTTC,CATDHSQGMGDEQYF
-,TRBD1,TRBJ2-2,TRBV27,TGTGCCAGCAGTCGGGACAGGGGCGCCGGGGAGCTGTTTTTT,CASSRDRGAGELFF
-,-,TRBJ2-1,TRBV4-2,TGTGCCAGCAGCCCCAGACGCCGGGACGAATACAATGAGCAGTTCTTC,CASSPRRRDEYNEQFF
-,-,TRBJ2-7,TRBV10-3,TGTGCCATCAGTGGGACATTACCTTCCTACGAGCAGTACTTC,CAISGTLPSYEQYF
-,-,TRBJ1-5,TRBV5-8,TGTGCCAGCGGTCAGCCAAAAAATCAGCCCCAGAACTTT,CASGQPKNQPQNF
-,TRBD1,TRBJ1-1,TRBV6-6,TGTGCCAGCAGTTTATCTAGTGCAGGGGGTACTGAAGCTTTCTTT,CASSLSSAGGTEAFF
-,-,TRBJ2-2,TRBV28,TGTGCCAGCACCCGTCCCAGGGGGGGCACCGGGGAGCTGTTTTTT,CASTRPRGGTGELFF
-,TRBD1,TRBJ2-7,TRBV30,TGTGCCTGGAGACAGGGGATCCCCTACGAGCAGTACTTC,CAWRQGIPYEQYF
-,-,TRBJ2-5,TRBV5-8,TGTGCCAGCAGCCACATAGTGGGAGAGACCCAGTACTTC,CASSHIVGETQYF
-,-,TRBJ1-2,TRBV4-1,TGCGCCAGCAGCCAAAGAGTGAAAGGATTAGGCTATGGCTACACCTTC,CASSQRVKGLGYGYTF
once,-,TRBJ1-5,TRBV28,TGTGCCAGCAGTGTGGCCCTGACCCGGCAGCCCCAGCATTTT,CASSVALTRQPQHF
-,TRBD2,TRBJ2-3,TRBV5-4,TGTGCCAGCAGCTTAGATAGCGGGAGGCCCAGCACAGATACGCAGTATTTT,CASSLDSGRPSTDTQYF
few,-,TRBJ1-5,TRBV5-6,TGTGCCAGCAGCTTGGTAGGTAGCAATCAGCCCCAGCATTTT,CASSLVGSNQPQHF
-,-,TRBJ1-1,TRBV7-9,TGTGCCAGCACTCTTACAGGAGTCACTGAAGCTTTCTTT,CASTLTGVTEAFF
many,TRBD2,TRBJ2-1,TRBV4-2,TGTGCCAGCAGCCAAGAAGAGACTAGCGGGCCCTACAATGAGCAGTTCTTC,CASSQEETSGPYNEQFF
-,-,TRBJ2-5,TRBV18,TGTGCCAGCTCATCGGGACACCAGCAAGAGACCCAGTACTTC,CASSSGHQQETQYF
-,TRBD2,TRBJ2-7,TRBV5-1,TGCGCCAGCAGCACCGGACTAGCGTCCTACGAGCAGTACTTC,CASSTGLASYEQYF